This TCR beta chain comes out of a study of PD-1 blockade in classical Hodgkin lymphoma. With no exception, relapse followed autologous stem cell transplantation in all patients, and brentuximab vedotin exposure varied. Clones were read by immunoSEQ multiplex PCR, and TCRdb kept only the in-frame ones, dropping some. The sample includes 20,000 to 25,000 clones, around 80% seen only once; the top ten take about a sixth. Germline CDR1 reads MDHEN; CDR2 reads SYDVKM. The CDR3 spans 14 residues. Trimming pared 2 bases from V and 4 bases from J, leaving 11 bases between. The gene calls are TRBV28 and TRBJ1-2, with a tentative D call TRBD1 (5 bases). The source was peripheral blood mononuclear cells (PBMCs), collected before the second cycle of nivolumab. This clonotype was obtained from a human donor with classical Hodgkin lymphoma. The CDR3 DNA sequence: TGTGCCAGCAGTTTAGGCAGGGTGTCCTATGGCTACACCTTC. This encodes CASSLGRVSYGYTF.